The T cell receptor beta chain under discussion was sequenced for a study of OX40 agonist ivuxolimab in advanced cancers. For context, the study as a whole: Ivuxolimab, which targeted the costimulatory receptor OX40 (CD134), was an agonistic, fully human IgG2 monoclonal antibody. Intravenous ivuxolimab was administered to patients every 2 weeks at six dose levels: 0.01, 0.1, 0.3, 1.5, 3 and 10 mg/kg. Of the roughly 51 dose-escalation patients, hepatocellular carcinoma was present in around 20, melanoma in some 15, renal cell carcinoma in 9 and head and neck cancer in 9. A male proportion of almost 85% and a mean age of 60 years, ranging from roughly 23 to 90, were recorded for the dose-escalation cohort. Patients were allowed to have had prior anti-PD-1, anti-PD-L1 or anti-CTLA-4 therapy, and roughly two fifths of the dose-escalation patients had been treated with checkpoint inhibitors. Partial responses occurred in three dose-escalation patients, of whom one had hepatocellular carcinoma and two had cutaneous melanoma. The point of sequencing TCRbeta in the periphery was to test whether ivuxolimab changed TCR sequence diversity and drove clonal T-cell expansion. The monotherapy dose-escalation portion (N of about 47 patients) of the phase I ivuxolimab trial is reported in the paper.

Genomic DNA was extracted from sorted cells for sequencing of the TCRbeta CDR3 region. TCRbeta CDR3 regions were sequenced using the immunoSEQ Assay. Imported from immuneACCESS, the table was reduced by TCRdb to in-frame sequences with V and J called. These copies leave out some clones; in studies compared against another copy, an unresolved V gene accounts for under half, and the cause of the remainder is not known. Within this sample are approximately 20,000 clones, with approximately 87% of them counted one time only. Jointly, the top ten make up 23% of the sample. With regard to this clone: It has no known antigen specificity. No base quality information exists; no much larger clone differs at one position.

Patients with autoimmune disease history or receiving systemic immunosuppression were excluded from the trial. Peripheral blood for TCR sequencing was collected from all dose cohorts at baseline, on cycle 4 day 1, and on cycle 7 day 1. The samples were drawn from a first-in-human, open-label, multicenter phase I dose-escalation trial of ivuxolimab. Adults with locally advanced or metastatic melanoma, renal cell, hepatocellular, or head and neck squamous cell carcinoma were enrolled in the trial. Before TCR sequencing, CD4+ and CD8+ T cells were separately sorted from peripheral blood. The CDR3 contains 13 residues, cysteine and phenylalanine counted. Of the read, only the CDR3 DNA is kept; its 39 bases are in frame from base 1. The germline V gene sets CDR1 to LGHNA and CDR2 to YSLEER. A distance of 3 bases separates the germline ends of V and J, which lose 2 bases and 2 bases respectively. The paper's findings and limits, for the study overall: The antigen specificity of the clonally expanded peripheral T cells was not determined. Low levels of normalized T-cell clonal expansion were also seen in some patients who did not respond. After ivuxolimab, CD8+ T cells had more expanded clones than CD4+ T cells on average. Clonal expansion of both CD4+ and CD8+ blood T cells was observed from baseline to week 6 at doses 0.1 to 3.0 mg/kg. Partial responders in the 0.1-3.0 mg/kg groups had among the lowest normalized peripheral clonal expansion, especially among CD8+ T cells.

Sequencing used CD4+ or CD8+ T cells sorted from blood, obtained in a trial of the OX40 agonist ivuxolimab. The chain couples TRBV4-3 to TRBJ2-2, with the D gene too uncertain to name. This TCR derives from an adult with an advanced solid tumor such as melanoma, head and neck, liver or kidney cancer. The CDR3 corresponds to CASSQFNTGELFF. The bases are TGCGCCAGCAGCCAATTTAACACCGGGGAGCTGTTTTTT.